The rows below give T cell receptor beta chains drawn from one sample of a study of monozygotic twins with inflammatory bowel disease. TCRdb reprocessed the 5' RACE reads, with one entry per CDR3 protein and no DNA. Recorded for this sample: roughly 160,000 distinct CDR3 sequences. Input material: blood. The receptors here all came from a human donor with ulcerative colitis or Crohn's disease, or a healthy co-twin of an affected twin (not recorded which). CDR3s include the opening cysteine and the closing phenylalanine or tryptophan.

V gene,J gene,CDR3 protein
TRBV5-1,TRBJ2-5,CASRRTPQETQYF
TRBV7-2,TRBJ2-7,CASSSTLQGYEQYF
TRBV7-9,TRBJ1-6,CASRDRGEAPLHF
TRBV9,TRBJ1-5,CASSGTGRNQPQHF
TRBV5-5,TRBJ2-7,CASSLAGTATYEQYF
TRBV20-1,TRBJ2-3,CSAEGGPSDMQYF
TRBV29-1,TRBJ2-2,CSTGTANTGELFF
TRBV6-2/TRBV6-3,TRBJ2-3,CASSRRRTSGRAVDTQYF
TRBV3-1,TRBJ1-2,CASSLLVDYGYTF
TRBV7-2,TRBJ2-5,CASSVTSGSYQETQYF
TRBV3-1,TRBJ1-2,CASSQRAFNYGYTF
TRBV2,TRBJ1-2,CASSERAYGYTF
TRBV27,TRBJ1-1,CASSLQYRISGTEAFF
TRBV12-3/TRBV12-4,TRBJ1-2,CASSTGGSYYGYTF
TRBV7-9,TRBJ1-5,CASSFGGGQPQHF
TRBV10-3,TRBJ2-3,CAISDPSGDLGTDTQYF
TRBV7-2,TRBJ2-7,CASSLERVYEQYF
TRBV6-5,TRBJ1-1,CASTLNRGLAEAFF
TRBV28,TRBJ1-6,CASRPTRGSYIDSPLHF
TRBV12-3/TRBV12-4,TRBJ1-1,CASGNTRNTEAFF
TRBV10-3,TRBJ2-2,CAISERLEFSYTGELFF
TRBV5-4,TRBJ2-5,CTSSISGVQETQYF